This paragraph covers one T cell receptor (beta chain) sequence. Antigen: not known. This CDR3 contains 14 residues. Trimming removed 0 bases from V and 5 bases from J, with 8 bases in between. Germline V CDR1 and CDR2: MNHNS, SASEGT. Here immunoSEQ multiplex PCR was the method, and the copy in TCRdb shows in-frame clones only, minus some. Found here are about 180,000 clones, about 84% of them singletons; the top ten hold about 4.9%. This entry belongs to a study of cytotoxic CD8 clonotypes in ibrutinib-treated CLL. Turning to the study itself: Investigators reported roughly 25 partial and 2 complete responses; after median roughly 70 months, approximately 15 patients remained remitted and 12 progressed.

Study-wide results and caveats: Sustained-remission and progressing patients had different sampling times.

Sequencing used PBMCs, obtained after 24 months of ibrutinib treatment. This clonotype was sampled from a human donor with chronic lymphocytic leukemia. The rearrangement uses TRBV6-1 and TRBJ1-3; D remains unclear. The CDR3, as DNA: TGTGCCAGCAGTGAAGCGCTGAGGAGAAACACCATATATTTT. It translates to CASSEALRRNTIYF.